These T cell receptor beta chains were read from a single sample in a study of post-analysis software for immune sequencing data. TCRdb reprocessed the PCR reads with MiXCR, giving one entry per CDR3 protein. This table holds approximately 570,000 distinct CDR3 sequences, about 40% found once. Sequences were obtained from blood. Every receptor here comes from a girl between 5 and 17 years old with multiple sclerosis. Both conserved end residues are part of each CDR3. The order of the fields is V gene, clone size, D gene, J gene, CDR3 DNA, CDR3 protein. D genes are given only for firm matches. Rows give clone size only sometimes, using once, few, many, or a class for an expanded clone.

>TRBV5-1|few|-|TRBJ2-5
TGCGCCAGCAGCGTTCTAGGACAGCCTCAAGAGACCCAGTACTTC
CASSVLGQPQETQYF
>TRBV12-3/TRBV12-4|-|-|TRBJ1-5
TGTGCCAGCAAAGGTTTTAGCAATCAGCCCCAGCATTTT
CASKGFSNQPQHF
>TRBV30|-|-|TRBJ2-7
TGTGCCTGGAGTGTATCTCGGAATGGGCAGAGATACGAGCAGTACTTC
CAWSVSRNGQRYEQYF
>TRBV29-1|few|-|TRBJ2-1
TGCAGCGTTGTTCCCTTTAGGTCGGGTAATGAGCAGTTCTTC
CSVVPFRSGNEQFF
>TRBV7-2|once|-|TRBJ1-1
TGTGCCAGCAGCGACAACTCTGGGGAGGTTAGGACTGAAGCTTTCTTT
CASSDNSGEVRTEAFF
>TRBV11-2|-|TRBD2|TRBJ2-3
TGTGCCAGCAGCGTAGTAGCCCCTAGCGGGGCCTACACAGATACGCAGTATTTT
CASSVVAPSGAYTDTQYF
>TRBV6-5|few|TRBD2|TRBJ2-5
TGTGCCAGCAGTCCGGACTGGGGGGGGAGAAATGAGCAGTACTTC
CASSPDWGGRNEQYF
>TRBV5-1|few|-|TRBJ1-1
TGCGCCAGCAGCGGGGACGGAGACAACACTGAAGCTTTCTTT
CASSGDGDNTEAFF
>TRBV3-1|-|TRBD2|TRBJ2-7
TGTGCCAGCAGCCAAGCCGGGCAGGGAGGGTCCCACGAGCAGTACTTC
CASSQAGQGGSHEQYF
>TRBV20-1|-|TRBD2|TRBJ2-1
TGCAGTACTAATGGGGAGGGGTTGGGAGTGACGTACAATGAGCAGTTCTTC
CSTNGEGLGVTYNEQFF
>TRBV6-5|-|-|TRBJ1-2
TGTGCCAGCAGTTCGTTACAGGCGTATGCTTATGGCTACACCTTC
CASSSLQAYAYGYTF
>TRBV5-1|-|TRBD1|TRBJ2-6
TGCGCCAGCAGCACCGCAGGGGGCGCTGGGGCCAACGTCCTGACTTTC
CASSTAGGAGANVLTF
>TRBV20-1|-|TRBD2|TRBJ2-3
TGCAGTGGCAGCGGGGGGTGGGATACGCAGTATTTT
CSGSGGWDTQYF
>TRBV30|-|-|TRBJ1-1
TGTGCCTGGAGTGTACGGGGAAGGACTGAAGCTTTCTTT
CAWSVRGRTEAFF
>TRBV7-2|-|-|TRBJ2-1
TGTGCCAGCCGCCCATCGCGGAGCGGATTATCTCACAATGAGCAGTTCTTC
CASRPSRSGLSHNEQFF
>TRBV5-1|-|-|TRBJ2-7
TGCGCCAGCCGGCTGGGATCCGTGCAGGGCTACGAGCAGTACTTC
CASRLGSVQGYEQYF
>TRBV5-1|-|TRBD2|TRBJ2-1
TGCGCCAGCAGCCAAAACGGACTAGCGGCCTACAATGAGCAGTTCTTC
CASSQNGLAAYNEQFF
>TRBV6-1|-|TRBD1|TRBJ1-5
TGTGCCAGTAGTGGACAGGGGGCGGGGGGCAATCAGCCCCAGCATTTT
CASSGQGAGGNQPQHF
>TRBV20-1|-|TRBD2|TRBJ2-1
TGCAGTGCTAGGGAAGCGGGGGGGCCATATGAGCAGTTCTTC
CSAREAGGPYEQFF
>TRBV20-1|many|-|TRBJ2-5
TGCAGTGCTCCAAACGCGGGGGAGACCCAGTACTTC
CSAPNAGETQYF
>TRBV2|-|-|TRBJ2-1
TGTGCCAGCAGCGTTAGACGAGCTAACTACAATGAGCAGTTCTTC
CASSVRRANYNEQFF
>TRBV10-3|few|-|TRBJ2-7
TGTGCCATCAATCCAGGGGGGGGCCAGGCATTCGAGCAGTACTTC
CAINPGGGQAFEQYF
>TRBV27|-|TRBD2|TRBJ2-7
TGTGCCAGCAGGCCCCAGACTAGCAAGCACTACGAGCAGTACTTC
CASRPQTSKHYEQYF
>TRBV12-3/TRBV12-4|once|-|TRBJ2-2
TGTGCCAGCAGTTTAGCAATAGGTGGGATGTTCGGGAGCACCGGGGAGCTGTTTTTT
CASSLAIGGMFGSTGELFF
>TRBV6-5|-|TRBD2|TRBJ2-3
TGTGCCAGCAACTCCTTAGCGGGGTCTAGCACAGATACGCAGTATTTT
CASNSLAGSSTDTQYF
>TRBV12-3/TRBV12-4|few|-|TRBJ2-3
TGTGCCAGCAGTTTAATTGTCGGACATACGCAGTATTTT
CASSLIVGHTQYF
>TRBV20-1|-|-|TRBJ2-3
TGCAGTTCTCCCAGCGAAGGAGATACGCAGTATTTT
CSSPSEGDTQYF
>TRBV28|-|TRBD1|TRBJ1-4
TGTGCCAGCAGTGGACCCCCGGGACAGGATCAATGGAGTGAAAAACTGTTTTTT
CASSGPPGQDQWSEKLFF
>TRBV4-1|few|-|TRBJ2-5
TGCGCCAGCAGCCAAGTCGAAAACAGGCAAGAGACCCAGTACTTC
CASSQVENRQETQYF
>TRBV20-1|few|TRBD2|TRBJ2-5
TGCAGTGCTAGACCTGGACTAGAGCTTGGGCAAGGGACCCAGTACTTC
CSARPGLELGQGTQYF
>TRBV5-1|-|TRBD2|TRBJ2-1
TGCGCCAGCAGCCGGGGGACTAGCGGGACCTACAATGAGCAGTTCTTC
CASSRGTSGTYNEQFF
>TRBV27|-|-|TRBJ1-1
TGTGCCAGCAGGCAGGGTGAGGCCACTGAAGCTTTCTTT
CASRQGEATEAFF
>TRBV12-3/TRBV12-4|few|TRBD1|TRBJ2-7
TGTGCCAGCAGGCCGACAGGGGACGAGCAGTACTTC
CASRPTGDEQYF
>TRBV4-1|-|TRBD1|TRBJ2-3
TGCGCCAGCAGCCAATTGGACAGGGACACAGATACGCAGTATTTT
CASSQLDRDTDTQYF
>TRBV4-1|-|-|TRBJ1-2
TGCGCCAGCAGCCCCGGGAGGGGAAAAAGCTATGGCTACACCTTC
CASSPGRGKSYGYTF
>TRBV20-1|few|TRBD1|TRBJ1-2
TGCAGTACCGGGACAGGCACAGGGATTGGGTATGGCTACACCTTC
CSTGTGTGIGYGYTF
>TRBV15|-|-|TRBJ2-3
TGTGCCACCAGCAGAGATACGCGCCAGCCGCAGTATTTT
CATSRDTRQPQYF
>TRBV12-3/TRBV12-4|-|TRBD2|TRBJ2-1
TGTACCAGCAGTTTACGGCTAGCGGGAGAAGTGGCCACTGAGCAGTTCTTC
CTSSLRLAGEVATEQFF
>TRBV12-3/TRBV12-4|-|-|TRBJ1-2
TGTGCCAGCAGTCCGATCCTGGTAGTCGGCTACACCTTC
CASSPILVVGYTF
>TRBV29-1|few|-|TRBJ1-2
TGCAGCGTTGAGAGAGGGGTCTATGGCTACACCTTC
CSVERGVYGYTF
>TRBV13|-|TRBD2|TRBJ2-7
TGTGCCAGCAGCTTCGCCTCCACTAGCGGGAGCACCTACGAGCAGTACTTC
CASSFASTSGSTYEQYF
>TRBV4-2|-|TRBD2|TRBJ2-7
TGTGCCAGCAGCCAAGCCCCGGGACTAGCGGGAGGGTCCTCCTACGAGCAGTACTTC
CASSQAPGLAGGSSYEQYF
>TRBV12-3/TRBV12-4|-|-|TRBJ2-1
TGTGCCAGCAGTTTATCGGGGGTTTTTGGTAATGAGCAGTTCTTC
CASSLSGVFGNEQFF
>TRBV7-6|few|-|TRBJ2-5
TGTGCCAGCAGCTTAGTAGTGGCGGGTGAGACCCAGTACTTC
CASSLVVAGETQYF
>TRBV6-1|-|-|TRBJ1-4
TGTGCCAGCCTTCGGGTTCTTGAACCGGGACCCCCAGGAGGAAAACTGTTTTTT
CASLRVLEPGPPGGKLFF
>TRBV29-1|-|-|TRBJ2-5
TGCAGCGTTGAACGGGCCGTCAATGAGCAGTACTTC
CSVERAVNEQYF
>TRBV5-1|-|-|TRBJ2-3
TGCGCCAGCAGCCGTATTCCAGCAGGAGCCGATCGCACAGATACGCAGTATTTT
CASSRIPAGADRTDTQYF
>TRBV6-5|-|TRBD2|TRBJ2-1
TGTGCCAGCAGCAGAAGCGGGAGGGATACCTATGAGCAGTTCTTC
CASSRSGRDTYEQFF
>TRBV21-1|-|-|TRBJ2-7
TGTGCCAGCAGCAACTGGGGGGGCTCACCCTACGAACAGTACTTC
CASSNWGGSPYEQYF
>TRBV5-1|-|-|TRBJ1-5
TGCGCCAGCAGCTTACATGCTGATCAGCCCCAGCATTTT
CASSLHADQPQHF
>TRBV12-3/TRBV12-4|few|-|TRBJ1-5
TGTGCCAGCAGTTTAGGGCCCTATCAGCCCCAGCATTTT
CASSLGPYQPQHF
>TRBV12-3/TRBV12-4|-|-|TRBJ1-5
TGTGCCGTGTCTAGAGGCCTCAATCAGCCCCAGCATTTT
CAVSRGLNQPQHF
>TRBV5-1|-|TRBD2|TRBJ2-7
TGCGCCAGCAGCTTGAAGACTAGCGGGACCTACGAGCAGTACTTC
CASSLKTSGTYEQYF
>TRBV12-3/TRBV12-4|-|TRBD1|TRBJ1-4
TGTGCCAGCAGTACGACAGGGGGCGATGAAAAACTGTTTTTT
CASSTTGGDEKLFF
>TRBV7-6|many|-|TRBJ2-3
TGTGCCAGCAGCCTCGGGACGGTCTCCACAGATACGCAGTATTTT
CASSLGTVSTDTQYF